Described below is a single T cell receptor (beta chain) sequence and its context. The data belong to a study of cytomegalovirus exposure and HLA in healthy donors. Amplification used 60 Vbeta primers and 13 Jbeta primers. Clones were read by immunoSEQ multiplex PCR, and TCRdb kept only the in-frame ones, dropping some. This table has 100,000 to 150,000 clones, around 85% appearing once. This receptor was obtained from a man aged 18 to 29 in good health and CMV-seropositive. The source material was PBMCs.

DNA for the CDR3: TGTGCCAGCAGCTCCCCTATAGCGGGAGGACCTGAGGCGCAGTATTTT. Its translation: CASSSPIAGGPEAQYF. The chain links TRBV7-8 to TRBJ2-3; TRBD2 aligns across 10 bases. The CDR3 has 16 amino acids. Trimming cost V 4 bases and J 10 bases; bases outside gene matches: 14. From germline, CDR1 is SGHVS and CDR2 FQNEAQ.